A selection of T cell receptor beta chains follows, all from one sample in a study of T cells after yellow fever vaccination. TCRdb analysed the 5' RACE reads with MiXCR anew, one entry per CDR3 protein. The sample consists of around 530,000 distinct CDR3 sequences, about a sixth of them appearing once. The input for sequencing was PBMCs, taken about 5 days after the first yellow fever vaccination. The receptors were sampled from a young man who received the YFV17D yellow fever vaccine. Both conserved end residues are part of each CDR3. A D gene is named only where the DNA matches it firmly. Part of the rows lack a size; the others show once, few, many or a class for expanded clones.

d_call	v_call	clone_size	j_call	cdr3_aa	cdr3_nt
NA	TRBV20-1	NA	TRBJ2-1	CSAQTADEQFF	TGCAGTGCTCAAACTGCCGACGAGCAGTTCTTC
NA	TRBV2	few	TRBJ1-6	CASMNNSPLHF	TGTGCCAGCATGAACAATTCACCCCTCCACTTT
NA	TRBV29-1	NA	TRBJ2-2	CSVGSFGLTGELFF	TGCAGCGTTGGTAGTTTTGGGTTAACCGGGGAGCTGTTTTTT
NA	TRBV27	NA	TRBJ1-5	CASSFNSGNNQPQHF	TGTGCCAGCAGTTTCAACTCAGGGAATAATCAGCCCCAGCATTTT
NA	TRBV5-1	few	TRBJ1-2	CASSRTGTGGYTF	TGCGCCAGCAGCCGAACAGGGACTGGTGGCTACACCTTC
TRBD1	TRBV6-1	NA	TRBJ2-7	CASSKGQGMLEQYF	TGTGCCAGCAGTAAAGGACAGGGGATGCTCGAGCAGTACTTC
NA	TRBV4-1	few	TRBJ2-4	CASSPLGQVLAKNIQYF	TGCGCCAGCAGCCCCTTGGGGCAGGTTCTGGCCAAAAACATTCAGTACTTC
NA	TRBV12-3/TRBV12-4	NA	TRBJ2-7	CASKGRGQQYF	TGTGCCAGCAAGGGCAGGGGCCAGCAGTACTTC
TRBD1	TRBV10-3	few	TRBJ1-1	CATLQGGSYEAFF	TGTGCCACATTACAAGGGGGCAGCTATGAAGCTTTCTTT
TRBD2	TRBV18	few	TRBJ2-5	CASSPGPGLETQAQYF	TGTGCCAGCTCACCGGGACCGGGACTAGAAACCCAGGCCCAGTACTTC
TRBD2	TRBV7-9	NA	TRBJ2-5	CASGSGGMETQYF	TGTGCCAGCGGGAGCGGGGGGATGGAGACCCAGTACTTC
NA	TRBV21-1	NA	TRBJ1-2	CASSISLKSYGYTF	TGTGCCAGCAGCATTTCCTTAAAGAGCTATGGCTACACCTTC
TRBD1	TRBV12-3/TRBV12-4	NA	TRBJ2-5	CASSPTGGWQTQYF	TGTGCCAGCAGCCCGACAGGGGGGTGGCAGACCCAGTACTTC
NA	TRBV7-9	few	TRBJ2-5	CASRPPGKQETQYF	TGTGCCAGCAGACCCCCTGGCAAGCAAGAGACCCAGTACTTC
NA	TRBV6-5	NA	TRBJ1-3	CASSYSGSSGNTIYF	TGTGCCAGCAGTTACTCTGGTAGCTCTGGAAACACCATATATTTT
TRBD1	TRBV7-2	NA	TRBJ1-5	CASSEGGQGLPQHF	TGTGCCAGCAGCGAAGGGGGACAGGGCCTACCCCAGCATTTT
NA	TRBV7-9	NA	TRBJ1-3	CASSFSADGSGNTIYF	TGTGCCAGCAGCTTTTCAGCGGACGGGTCTGGAAACACCATATATTTT
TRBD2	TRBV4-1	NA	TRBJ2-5	CASSSLAGVSRVQYF	TGCGCCAGCAGCTCCCTAGCGGGGGTGTCTCGGGTCCAGTACTTC
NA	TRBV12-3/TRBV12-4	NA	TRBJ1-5	CASGPDTAHQPQHF	TGTGCCAGCGGTCCTGACACGGCTCATCAGCCCCAGCATTTT
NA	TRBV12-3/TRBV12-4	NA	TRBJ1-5	CASSSGGHRGQPQHF	TGTGCCAGCAGCTCCGGTGGACATCGGGGTCAGCCCCAGCATTTT
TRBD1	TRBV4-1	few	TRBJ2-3	CASSQERTRQGNTDTQYF	TGCGCCAGCAGCCAAGAGAGGACGAGACAGGGGAACACAGATACGCAGTATTTT
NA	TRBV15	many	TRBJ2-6	CATRFSGANVLTF	TGTGCCACCCGGTTTTCTGGGGCCAACGTCCTGACTTTC
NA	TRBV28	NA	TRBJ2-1	CASRVEVNEQFF	TGTGCCAGCCGGGTAGAAGTAAATGAGCAGTTCTTC
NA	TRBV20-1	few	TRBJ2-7	CSAGRTGLGEQYF	TGCAGTGCTGGACGAACAGGGTTGGGTGAGCAGTACTTC
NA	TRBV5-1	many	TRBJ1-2	CASSLDSGNYGYTF	TGCGCCAGCAGCTTGGATTCAGGGAACTATGGCTACACCTTC
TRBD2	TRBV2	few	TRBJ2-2	CASTFRGGEHTGELFF	TGTGCCAGCACCTTTCGCGGGGGGGAACACACCGGGGAGCTGTTTTTT
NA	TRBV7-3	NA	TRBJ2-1	CASSLTPTGEQFF	TGTGCCAGCAGCTTAACCCCGACAGGCGAGCAGTTCTTC
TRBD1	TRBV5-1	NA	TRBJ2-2	CASSLFQGASGELFF	TGCGCCAGCAGCTTGTTCCAGGGGGCCTCCGGGGAGCTGTTTTTT
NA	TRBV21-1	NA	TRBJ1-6	CASSKVCRGISPLHF	TGTGCCAGCAGCAAAGTTTGCAGGGGCATTTCACCCCTCCACTTT
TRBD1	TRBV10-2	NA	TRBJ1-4	CASSLRTGQSLFF	TGCGCCAGCTCCCTGAGGACAGGCCAGTCTCTGTTTTTT
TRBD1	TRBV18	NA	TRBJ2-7	CASSPPDRAGYEQYF	TGTGCCAGCTCACCACCGGACAGGGCTGGGTACGAGCAGTACTTC
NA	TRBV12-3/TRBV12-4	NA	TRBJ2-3	CASQRRGPNVPTSRDTDTQYF	TGTGCCAGCCAGAGGAGGGGGCCAAATGTTCCAACTAGTAGGGACACAGATACGCAGTATTTT
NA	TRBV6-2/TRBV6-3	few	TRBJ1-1	CASSYTTGLEAFF	TGTGCCAGCAGTTACACGACCGGGCTCGAAGCTTTCTTT
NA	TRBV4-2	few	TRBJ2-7	CASQGGYEQYF	TGTGCTTCTCAAGGGGGCTACGAGCAGTACTTC
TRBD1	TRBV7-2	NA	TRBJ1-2	CASSFNRGQGYTF	TGTGCCAGCAGCTTTAACAGGGGGCAGGGCTACACCTTC
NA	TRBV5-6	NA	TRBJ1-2	CASSLGRLGHYGYTF	TGTGCCAGCAGCTTGGGGAGGCTTGGACACTATGGCTACACCTTC
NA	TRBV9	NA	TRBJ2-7	CASSVAGQGNYEQYF	TGTGCCAGCAGCGTAGCGGGCCAGGGGAACTACGAGCAGTACTTC
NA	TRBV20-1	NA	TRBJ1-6	CSARDTQLGNSPLHF	TGCAGTGCTAGAGATACACAGCTTGGTAATTCACCCCTCCACTTT
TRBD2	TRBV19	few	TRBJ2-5	CASSAERGTRQETQYF	TGTGCCAGTAGTGCTGAGCGGGGAACACGGCAAGAGACCCAGTACTTC
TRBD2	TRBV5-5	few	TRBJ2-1	CASSLVPSGGISYEQFF	TGTGCCAGCAGCTTGGTGCCTAGCGGGGGTATTTCCTATGAGCAGTTCTTC
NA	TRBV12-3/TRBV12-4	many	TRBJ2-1	CASSFWVEQFF	TGTGCCAGCAGTTTTTGGGTTGAGCAGTTCTTC
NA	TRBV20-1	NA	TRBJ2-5	CSALRYLIVDLQETQYF	TGCAGTGCCCTACGCTACCTAATAGTAGACCTCCAAGAGACCCAGTACTTC
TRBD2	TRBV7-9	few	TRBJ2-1	CASGFLAESSYNEQFF	TGTGCCAGCGGGTTTCTAGCGGAGAGCTCCTACAATGAGCAGTTCTTC
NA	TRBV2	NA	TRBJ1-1	CARGSRQTEAFF	TGTGCCAGAGGGAGCCGGCAGACTGAAGCTTTCTTT
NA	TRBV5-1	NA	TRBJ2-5	CASKVGVETQYF	TGCGCCAGCAAGGTTGGGGTAGAGACCCAGTACTTC
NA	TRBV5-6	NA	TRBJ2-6	CASSRDSYGANVLTF	TGTGCCAGCAGTCGTGACTCGTACGGGGCCAACGTCCTGACTTTC
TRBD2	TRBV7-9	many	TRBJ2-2	CASSKAGANTGELFF	TGTGCCAGCAGCAAAGCGGGAGCGAACACCGGGGAGCTGTTTTTT